The 24 T cell receptor beta chains presented below share a single source sample, sequenced in a study of control samples from healthy donors and cancer patients. TCRdb's table, derived via immunoSEQ multiplex PCR, lists solely in-frame clones and lacks some. The table lists 90,000 or so clones, approximately 91% of them singletons. The sample consisted of PBMCs. These receptors all come from a woman aged 45-65 years with colorectal cancer.

The chain carries TRBV4-1 and TRBJ1-2, with unresolved D. The CDR3 totals 14 residues. V was cut by 0 bases and J by 2 bases, with 7 bases left in between. Looked up from germline, CDR1 is MGHRA and CDR2 is YSYEKL. Here the CDR3 reads CASSQEGRNYGYTF. The CDR3 DNA is TGCGCCAGCAGCCAAGAGGGCAGGAACTATGGCTACACCTTC.

This clone was recorded a few times. The genes are TRBV7-8 and TRBJ2-5, with TRBD2 identical over 7 bases. V was pared by 7 bases and J by 0 bases, with 8 bases of the junction left unmatched. The CDR3 length is 15 residues. The germline CDR1 and CDR2 sequences are SGHVS and FQNEAQ. The CDR3 protein is CASTLDGGNQETQYF. The CDR3 DNA reads TGTGCCAGCACCCTAGACGGGGGGAACCAAGAGACCCAGTACTTC.

The gene calls are TRBV7-2 and TRBJ2-1; 9 nucleotides align to TRBD2. The V gene's germline CDR1 is SGHTA and CDR2 FQGNSA. The CDR3 extends over 16 amino acids. The junction had 13 bases not matched to a gene; V was cut back by 5 bases and J by 8 bases. The chain's CDR3 is CASSTSGRGGVDEQFF. CDR3 coding DNA: TGTGCCAGCAGCACGTCAGGGCGGGGGGGCGTCGATGAGCAGTTCTTC. Full variable domain (missing parts from reference TRBV7-2 and TRBJ2-1): GAGVSQSPSNKVTEKGKDVELRCDPISGHTALYWYRQSLGQGLEFLIYFQGNSAPDKSGLPSDRFSAERTGGSVSTLTIQRTQQEDSAVYLCASSTSGRGGVDEQFFGPGTRLTVL.

The CDR3 nucleotides read TGTGCCAGCAGCACAACAGGCGGGGGGGCCTCCCCAGATACGCAGTATTTT. Protein: CASSTTGGGASPDTQYF. The rearrangement links TRBV7-8 to TRBJ2-3; 9 bases are a match to TRBD2. Per germline, CDR1 SGHVS and CDR2 FQNEAQ. The CDR3 sequence is 17 residues long. V trimming: 5 bases; J trimming: 4 bases; junction bases outside the gene matches: 13.

The table lists this clone with a count of one. The chain employs TRBV5-8 and TRBJ1-5; 8 nucleotides line up with TRBD1. The CDR3 has 16 amino acids. CDR1 and CDR2 from the germline V gene are SGHTS and YDEGEE. Trimming took 3 bases from V and 5 from J; bases not matched to a gene: 10. CDR3 loop: CASSSRTGRGDQPQHF. The CDR3 DNA follows: TGTGCCAGCAGCTCGAGGACAGGGAGAGGGGATCAGCCCCAGCATTTT.

The chain combines TRBV28 with TRBJ2-7; unclear D gene. Deletions cut 3 bases from V and 5 bases from J, with 17 bases between. Germline V CDR1 and CDR2: MDHEN, SYDVKM. This CDR3 has 15 amino acids. For the CDR3, the DNA is TGTGCCAGCAGTTTGAGGACCGAAGGATCCGACGAGCAGTACGTC. This sequence encodes CASSLRTEGSDEQYV.

The rearrangement uses TRBV5-1 and TRBJ2-2, with D perhaps assigned TRBD1 or TRBD2 (6 bases each). CDR1 and CDR2 (germline): SGHRS, YFSETQ. The CDR3 is 13 residues long. Trimming removed 1 base at V and 6 bases at J, with 7 bases between. The CDR3 region has the DNA TGCGCCAGCAGCTTGAGGGGGGCCGGGGAGCTGTTTTTT. It codes for CASSLRGAGELFF.

The rearrangement uses TRBV6-2 or TRBV6-3 and TRBJ2-7; 13 positions agree with TRBD2. Germline V CDR1 and CDR2: MNHEY, SVGEGT. The ends lost 4 bases at V and 4 bases at J; junction bases unmatched: 4. The CDR3 is 15 amino acids. The CDR3 sequence is CASSLGTSGAYEQYV. The DNA of the CDR3 is TGTGCCAGCAGTTTAGGGACTAGCGGGGCTTACGAGCAGTACGTC.

The chain recombines TRBV18 with TRBJ1-2; 10 bases map to TRBD1. The CDR3 runs to 14 residues. The J segment lost 8 bases and the V segment lost 3 bases, leaving 6 bases of the junction unmatched. Germline V lookup: CDR1 KGHSH, CDR2 LQKENI. DNA of the CDR3: TGTGCCAGCTCACCCGGGACAGGGGTGTTCGGCTACACCTTC. Translation: CASSPGTGVFGYTF.

The rearrangement uses TRBV27 and TRBJ2-3, with a possible D match to TRBD1 (6 bases). CDR1 MNHEY and CDR2 SMNVEV come from the germline V gene (reference sequence). This CDR3 is built from 15 residues. V was trimmed by 5 bases and J by 4 bases, leaving 16 bases between them. Here the CDR3 reads CASSPGQTYADTQYF. For the CDR3, the DNA is TGTGCCAGCAGTCCCGGACAGACCTATGCAGATACGCAGTATTTT.

The rearrangement joins TRBV7-2 to TRBJ2-1, with D possibly matching TRBD2 (6 bases). The CDR3 is 13 amino acids. V shed 2 bases and J shed 10 bases, with 12 bases lying between them. Looked up from germline, CDR1 is SGHTA and CDR2 is FQGNSA. The CDR3 spells CASSLLRGWEQFF. As DNA, the CDR3 is TGTGCCAGCAGCTTATTGCGGGGTTGGGAGCAGTTCTTC.

This clone was observed a single time. V and J are TRBV5-1 and TRBJ1-1, with D tentatively TRBD1 (6 bases). V was pared by 0 bases and J by 5 bases, with 14 bases between. The germline gives CDR1 SGHRS, CDR2 YFSETQ. The CDR3 length is 15 residues. In DNA, the CDR3 is TGCGCCAGCAGCTTGGCGAATAGGGGGGAAACTGAAGCTTTCTTT. It encodes CASSLANRGETEAFF.

Points on this clone: The same CDR3 also results from other DNA sequences found in this sample. The V and J genes are TRBV24-1 and TRBJ1-5, with a possible D match to TRBD1 (5 bases). CDR3 size: 14 residues. Trimming removed 3 bases from V and 1 base from J, with 6 bases in between. CDR1 is KGHDR and CDR2 is SFDVKD in the germline V gene. The CDR3, as DNA: TGTGCCACCAGTGATCAGGGAAGCAATCAGCCCCAGCATTTT. The encoded protein is CATSDQGSNQPQHF.

The chain carries TRBV7-6 and TRBJ2-5; 9 positions agree with TRBD1. CDR1 is SGHVS and CDR2 is FNYEAQ in the germline V gene. V trimming: 5 bases; J trimming: 5 bases; junction bases outside the gene matches: 9. This CDR3 region has 15 residues. The CDR3 region is CASSSQQGAFETQYF. The CDR3 bases are TGTGCCAGCAGCAGTCAACAGGGGGCATTTGAGACCCAGTACTTC.

In its sample, this clone was seen once. The chain has TRBV7-9 and TRBJ1-5, with D unresolved. Germline V lookup: CDR1 SEHNR, CDR2 FQNEAQ (reference sequence). Trimming shortened V by 5 bases and J by 0 bases, and 11 bases separated the two germline ends. There are 15 residues in the CDR3. The CDR3 DNA reads TGTGCCAGCAGCCCTCAGGACGATAGCAATCAGCCCCAGCATTTT. This translates into CASSPQDDSNQPQHF.

This clone has a single count. The CDR3 bases are TGTGCCAGCAGCCAAGTTGCAACTAATGAAAAACTGTTTTTT. Its protein is CASSQVATNEKLFF. The chain recombines TRBV3-1 (or the pseudogene TRBV3-2) with TRBJ1-4; D is undetermined. CDR1 and CDR2 (germline): LGHDT, YNNKEL (reference sequence). This CDR3 spans 14 amino acids. Trimming cost V 1 base and J 0 bases, with 3 bases left between them.

This clone was seen a handful of times. The CDR3 region is CASSAGQMKNIQYF. DNA of the CDR3: TGTGCCAGCAGCGCGGGACAAATGAAAAACATTCAGTACTTC. The V call is TRBV28, the J call TRBJ2-4; D is perhaps TRBD1 or TRBD2 (6 bases each). Trimming shortened V by 6 bases and J by 4 bases, and 13 bases separated the two germline ends. The CDR3 totals 14 residues. Germline V gene data show CDR1 as MDHEN and CDR2 as SYDVKM.

The chain uses TRBV5-4 and TRBJ1-2, with 9 positions matching TRBD1. V lost 5 bases and J lost 8; bases outside the gene matches: 10. Germline V lookup: CDR1 SGHNT, CDR2 YYREEE (reference sequence). This CDR3 region has 14 residues. DNA of the CDR3: TGTGCCAGCAGTTCCGGGACAGGGAGAGGAGGCTACACCTTC. Amino acids: CASSSGTGRGGYTF.

The chain carries TRBV19 and TRBJ1-2; D is perhaps TRBD1 (5 bases). Germline values: CDR1 LNHDA, CDR2 SQIVND (reference sequence). The ends were cut back, 5 bases at V and 6 bases at J, with 22 bases in the middle. This CDR3 spans 16 amino acids. CDR3 sequence (DNA): TGTGCCAGTAGTGCGTTCTCGGGACCCCCAGAAGATGGCTACACCTTC. Its protein product is CASSAFSGPPEDGYTF.

The chain combines TRBV7-2 with TRBJ2-3; D gene ambiguous. The germline CDR1 and CDR2 sequences are SGHTA and FQGNSA. V was pared by 3 bases and J by 6 bases, with 13 bases between. CDR3 size: 14 residues. CDR3 bases: TGTGCCAGCAGCTTCGGCTCCCCCCCCGATACGCAGTATTTT. The encoded protein is CASSFGSPPDTQYF.

The CDR3 spells CASSQIRDKTGNQPQHF. In DNA, the CDR3 is TGTGCCAGCAGTCAGATCCGTGACAAGACGGGTAATCAGCCCCAGCATTTT. V gene TRBV6-2 or TRBV6-3 combines with J gene TRBJ1-5; no firm D call. Germline-derived CDR1 and CDR2 are MNHEY and SVGEGT. Trimming took 5 bases from V and 4 from J, leaving 21 bases between them. The CDR3 is 17 amino acids.

This clone came up once. The chain links TRBV7-2 to TRBJ2-5, with 10 bases identical to TRBD1. This CDR3 comprises 15 residues. Trimming cost V 5 bases and J 4 bases; bases outside gene matches: 7. Germline-derived CDR1 and CDR2 are SGHTA and FQGNSA. CDR3 in amino acids: CASSAGGQGRETQYF. The CDR3 DNA is TGTGCCAGCAGCGCAGGGGGACAGGGGAGAGAGACCCAGTACTTC.

The chain recombines TRBV28 with TRBJ1-5; 7 bases are a match to TRBD1. Germline V gene lookup returns CDR1 MDHEN and CDR2 SYDVKM. The CDR3 runs 15 residues. With 3 bases clipped from V and 7 bases from J, the junction kept 9 bases outside the gene matches. CDR3 sequence: CASSLPTGDGQPQHF. The CDR3 coding sequence is TGTGCCAGCAGTTTGCCCACAGGGGATGGACAGCCCCAGCATTTT.

This clone was counted a single time. The chain uses TRBV3-1 (or the pseudogene TRBV3-2) and TRBJ2-7; 9 bases are shared with TRBD1. V was clipped by 4 bases and J by 6 bases; unmatched bases: 4. Germline V lookup: CDR1 LGHDT, CDR2 YNNKEL (reference sequence). The CDR3 loop spans 13 amino acids. The DNA of the CDR3 is TGTGCCAGCAGCCTGACAGGGGGAGGCGAGCAGTACGTC. It encodes CASSLTGGGEQYV.